Shown below are 13 T cell receptor beta chains from a single sample sequenced in a study of T cell responses to AZD1222 COVID-19 vaccine. The protocol was immunoSEQ multiplex PCR, while the TCRdb copy is restricted to in-frame clones and leaves out a portion. In the table there are some 180,000 clones, roughly 94% of which are singletons. This specimen was peripheral blood, taken 28 days after the second AZD1222 dose. Every receptor here comes from an adult who received the AZD1222 COVID-19 vaccine.

The J gene is TRBJ2-5, the V gene TRBV4-1; D remains unclear. The CDR3 contains 14 residues. V lost 1 base, J lost 1 base, and 7 bases lay in between. In germline, CDR1 is MGHRA, CDR2 YSYEKL. The DNA of the CDR3 is TGCGCCAGCAGCCAAGGCCCCGGCCAAGAGACCCAGTACTTC. Amino acid sequence: CASSQGPGQETQYF.

This rearrangement joins TRBV6-2 or TRBV6-3 to TRBJ2-2; D unclear. The CDR3 spans 11 residues. Deletions cut 4 bases from V and 5 bases from J, with 2 bases between. Germline loops: CDR1 MNHEY, CDR2 SVGEGT. CDR3 bases: TGTGCCAGCAGTTGGACCGGGGAGCTGTTTTTT. Translated: CASSWTGELFF.

V and J are TRBV19 and TRBJ1-2, with 8 bases matching TRBD1. CDR3 length equals 15 residues. Trimming at V came to 3 bases and at J to 2 bases, leaving 5 bases not matched to a gene. Germline loops: CDR1 LNHDA, CDR2 SQIVND (reference sequence). CDR3 sequence (DNA): TGTGCCAGTAGTATGAGGGACAGGAAGAACTATGGCTACACCTTC. Protein sequence: CASSMRDRKNYGYTF.

The chain employs TRBV19 and TRBJ1-5; D not resolved. CDR1 LNHDA and CDR2 SQIVND come from the germline V gene (reference sequence). Trimming removed 4 bases at V and 4 bases at J, with 17 bases between. This CDR3 is built from 16 residues. The DNA for the CDR3 is TGTGCCAGTAGTACCCGGAGAGAAACCTCGAATCAGCCCCAGCATTTT. Amino acid sequence: CASSTRRETSNQPQHF.

The gene calls are TRBV28 and TRBJ2-3, with 7 nucleotides matching TRBD1. Germline V CDR1 and CDR2: MDHEN, SYDVKM. The CDR3 covers 17 residues. V dropped 3 bases and J dropped 3; count of bases not matched to a gene: 12. CDR3 DNA: TGTGCCAGCAGTTTGGGCCTAAGGGGGCAAGGTACAGATACGCAGTATTTT. Its translation is CASSLGLRGQGTDTQYF.

The rearrangement links TRBV18 to TRBJ2-2; 7 bases line up with TRBD1. This CDR3 has 17 residues. Germline-derived CDR1 and CDR2 are KGHSH and LQKENI. With V trimmed by 0 bases and J by 5 bases, 9 bases remained unmatched. The CDR3 DNA reads TGTGCCAGCTCACCACCTGACAGGGATCTAGGGACCGGGGAGCTGTTTTTT. Its translation is CASSPPDRDLGTGELFF.

The chain uses TRBV18 and TRBJ2-3; perhaps TRBD2 as D (6 bases). This CDR3 comprises 14 residues. Per germline, CDR1 KGHSH and CDR2 LQKENI. V was pared by 0 bases and J by 5 bases, with 9 bases between. The CDR3 nucleotides read TGTGCCAGCTCACCACCCGGGACTGTAGATACGCAGTATTTT. Its translation: CASSPPGTVDTQYF.

The rearrangement links TRBV10-2 to TRBJ2-1; 7 bases agree with TRBD2. The J segment lost 7 bases and the V segment lost 5 bases, leaving 8 bases of the junction unmatched. The CDR3 runs 14 residues. Germline CDR1 and CDR2: WSHSY and SAAADI. CDR3 DNA: TGCGCCAGCAGTTCAGGCGGGAGTATGAATGAGCAGTTCTTC. This gives the protein CASSSGGSMNEQFF.

This sequence joins TRBV2 and TRBJ2-1; D remains ambiguous. The CDR3 has 14 amino acids. Germline V gives CDR1 SNHLY, CDR2 FYNNEI. Trimming removed 6 bases from V and 1 base from J, with 10 bases in between. CDR3 protein: CASRWAESYNEQFF. CDR3 coding DNA: TGTGCCAGCAGGTGGGCAGAATCCTACAATGAGCAGTTCTTC. The full variable domain, rest sourced from reference TRBV2 and TRBJ2-1, is EPEVTQTPSHQVTQMGQEVILRCVPISNHLYFYWYRQILGQKVEFLVSFYNNEISEKSEIFDDQFSVERPDGSNFTLKIRSTKLEDSAMYFCASRWAESYNEQFFGPGTRLTVL.

The chain employs TRBV29-1 and TRBJ1-3; D is uncertain. CDR3 length: 13 residues. The V and J ends lost 4 bases and 0 bases respectively, with 7 bases between them. Germline assignment: CDR1 SQVTM and CDR2 ANQGSEA. The CDR3 loop is CSVARASGNTIYF. The CDR3 region has the DNA TGCAGCGTTGCTCGGGCCTCTGGAAACACCATATATTTT.

The chain is built from TRBV5-1 and TRBJ2-7; unclear D gene. Trimming left V 1 base short and J 3 bases short, with 5 bases between. This CDR3 is 12 amino acids long. Germline CDR1 and CDR2: SGHRS and YFSETQ. The CDR3: CASSLTGYEQYF. Written as DNA, the CDR3 is TGCGCCAGCAGCTTGACCGGCTACGAGCAGTACTTC.

The rearrangement links TRBV27 to TRBJ2-1; possibly TRBD2 for D (6 bases). The CDR3 has 15 amino acids. Germline CDR1 is MNHEY and CDR2 is SMNVEV (reference sequence). Trimming removed 7 bases at V and 5 bases at J, with 18 bases between. The CDR3 nucleotides read TGTGCCAGCACCCCTACTAGCCAGGCAGACAATGAGCAGTTCTTC. Translated, it gives CASTPTSQADNEQFF.

This clone was detected only once. This chain links TRBV2 with TRBJ2-4; no reliable D call. The V gene's germline CDR1 is SNHLY and CDR2 FYNNEI. There are 17 residues in the CDR3. The V gene lost 9 bases and the J gene lost 2 bases, with 23 bases spanning the gap. Here the CDR3 DNA reads TGTGCCAGTTTTAAAAACTCCATGGTGGGGACCAAAAACATTCAGTACTTC. Its protein product is CASFKNSMVGTKNIQYF.